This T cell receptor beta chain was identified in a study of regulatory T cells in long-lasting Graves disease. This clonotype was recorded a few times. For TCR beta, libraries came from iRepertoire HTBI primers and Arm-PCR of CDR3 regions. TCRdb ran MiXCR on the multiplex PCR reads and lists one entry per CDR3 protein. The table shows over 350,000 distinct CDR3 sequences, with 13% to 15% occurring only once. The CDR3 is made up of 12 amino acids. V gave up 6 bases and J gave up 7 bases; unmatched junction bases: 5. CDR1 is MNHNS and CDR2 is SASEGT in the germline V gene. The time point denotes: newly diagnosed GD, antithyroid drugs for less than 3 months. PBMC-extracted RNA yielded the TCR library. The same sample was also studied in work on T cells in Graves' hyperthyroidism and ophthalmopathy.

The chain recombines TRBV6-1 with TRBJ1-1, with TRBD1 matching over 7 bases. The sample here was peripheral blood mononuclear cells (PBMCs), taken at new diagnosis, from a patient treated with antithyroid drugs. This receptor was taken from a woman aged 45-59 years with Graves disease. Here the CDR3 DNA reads TGTGCCAGCAGCTGGGACAGACATGAAGCTTTCTTT. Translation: CASSWDRHEAFF.